The source of this T cell receptor beta chain is a study of spatial heterogeneity in lung cancer. Notes on the study in general: Higher tumor mutation counts went along with higher counts of expanded intratumoral alpha and beta TCRs.

The study tagged each TCR cDNA molecule with a unique molecular identifier. MiXCR was run by TCRdb on the 5' RACE reads, yielding one entry per CDR3 protein. The sample consists of over 25,000 distinct CDR3 sequences, approximately 6.5% of them appearing once. Time point meaning: sample taken at primary tumor resection. Without sorting, whole RNA was sequenced from tumor, nontumor lung or frozen PBMC. The J segment lost 1 base and the V segment lost 4 bases, leaving 3 bases of the junction unmatched. CDR3 length: 17 residues. From germline, CDR1 is SGHTA and CDR2 FQGNSA. As concerns this clonotype: What it binds is unknown.

Sample: lung tumor tissue, taken at surgery. The chain has TRBV7-2 and TRBJ2-3; 15 bases are a match to TRBD2. This sequence originates from a male donor with early-stage non-small cell lung cancer. CDR3 region: CASSSGTSGGRTDTQYF. CDR3 DNA sequence: TGTGCCAGCAGCTCCGGGACTAGCGGGGGGCGCACAGATACGCAGTATTTT.